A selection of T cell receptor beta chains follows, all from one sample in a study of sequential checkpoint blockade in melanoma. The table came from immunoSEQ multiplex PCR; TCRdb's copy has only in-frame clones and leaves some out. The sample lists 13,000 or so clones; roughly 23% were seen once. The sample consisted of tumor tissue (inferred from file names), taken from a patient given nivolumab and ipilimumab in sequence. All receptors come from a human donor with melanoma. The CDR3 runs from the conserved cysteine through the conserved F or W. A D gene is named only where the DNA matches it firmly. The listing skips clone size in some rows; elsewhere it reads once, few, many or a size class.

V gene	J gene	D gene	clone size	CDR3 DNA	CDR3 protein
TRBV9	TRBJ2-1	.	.	TGTGCCAGCAGCGCCAAAACGGGCCGTTCCTACAATGAGCAGTTCTTC	CASSAKTGRSYNEQFF
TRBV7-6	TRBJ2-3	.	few	TGTGCCAGCAGCTCGCGGGAGACAGGTCACACAGATACGCAGTATTTT	CASSSRETGHTDTQYF
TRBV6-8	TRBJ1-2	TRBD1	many	TGTGCCAGCGTCCAGACAGGGGAAGTAAGTGGCTACACCTTC	CASVQTGEVSGYTF
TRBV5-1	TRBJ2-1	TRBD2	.	TGCGCCAGCAGCTTGCAGGGACTAGCGGCCGATGAGCAGTTCTTC	CASSLQGLAADEQFF
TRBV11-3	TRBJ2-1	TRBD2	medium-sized	TGTGCCAGCAGCTCTTCGGGGGGGGCAACGGCCTACAATGAGCAGTTCTTC	CASSSSGGATAYNEQFF
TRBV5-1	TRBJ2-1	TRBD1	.	TGCGCCAGCAGCCCCGGACAGGGAGGTAGATGGCATGAGCAGTTCTTC	CASSPGQGGRWHEQFF
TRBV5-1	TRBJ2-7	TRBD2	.	TGCGCCAGCAGCGTGGGGACTAGCGGGGGATACGAGCAGTACTTC	CASSVGTSGGYEQYF
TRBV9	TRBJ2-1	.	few	TGTGCCAGCACCGTAGGGTGGAATAAAGGTGAGCAGTTCTTC	CASTVGWNKGEQFF
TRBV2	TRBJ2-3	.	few	TGTGCCAGCCGGGGTGGGGGAGATACGCAGTATTTT	CASRGGGDTQYF
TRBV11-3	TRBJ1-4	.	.	TGTGCCAGCAGCACGCTACGCTGGGGTCAAAATGAAAAACTGTTTTTT	CASSTLRWGQNEKLFF
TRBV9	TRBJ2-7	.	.	TGTGCCAGCAGCGATGACATAGTCCACGAGCAGTACTTC	CASSDDIVHEQYF
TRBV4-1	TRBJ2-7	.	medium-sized	TGCGCCAGCAGCCAAGATCCGGGGTCGCTTGACGAGCAGTACTTC	CASSQDPGSLDEQYF
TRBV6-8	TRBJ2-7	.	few	TGTGCCAGCAGTTACCCCTCCGGTTATTGGAACGAGCAGTACTTC	CASSYPSGYWNEQYF
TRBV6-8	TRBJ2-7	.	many	TGTGCCAGCAGTTACACCCTAGGACGGACCTACGAGCAGTACTTC	CASSYTLGRTYEQYF
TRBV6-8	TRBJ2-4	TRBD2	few	TGTGCCAGCAGTTGGACTAGCGGGAGCGCCAAAAACATTCAGTACTTC	CASSWTSGSAKNIQYF
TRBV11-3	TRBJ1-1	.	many	TGTGCCAGCAGCTTTCCCGAGGAGGCTAACACTGAAGCTTTCTTT	CASSFPEEANTEAFF
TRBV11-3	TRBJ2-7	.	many	TGTGCCAGCAGCCAGGGGGAGGGGAAGCCCTACGAGCAGTACTTC	CASSQGEGKPYEQYF
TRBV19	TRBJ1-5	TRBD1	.	TGTGCCAGTAGTATAGGTAGGGGGCTGAGCAATCAGCCCCAGCATTTT	CASSIGRGLSNQPQHF
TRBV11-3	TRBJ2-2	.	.	TGTGCCAGCTACTCGGGCGGGACGAACACCGGGGAGCTGTTTTTT	CASYSGGTNTGELFF
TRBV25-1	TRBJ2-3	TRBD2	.	TGTGCCAGCAGTGAAGCTATGGGACTAGCGGGAGACCCAGATACGCAGTATTTT	CASSEAMGLAGDPDTQYF
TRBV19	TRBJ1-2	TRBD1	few	TGTGCCAGTAGTATCCAGGGGGCATACTATGGCTACACCTTC	CASSIQGAYYGYTF
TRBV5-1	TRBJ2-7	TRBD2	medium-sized	TGCGCCAGCAGCCTAAGCGGGAGCTCCTACGAGCAGTACTTC	CASSLSGSSYEQYF
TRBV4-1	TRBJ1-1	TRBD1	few	TGCGCCAGCAGGGACAGGGGGCGCGGGGTCACTGAAGCTTTCTTT	CASRDRGRGVTEAFF
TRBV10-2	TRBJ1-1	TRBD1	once	TGCGCCAGCAGTCACGGACAGGGTCTAGCTTTCTTT	CASSHGQGLAFF
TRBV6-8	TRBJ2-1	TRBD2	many	TGTGCCAGCAGTTACTCGGGCGGGAGTGGGAATGAGCAGTTCTTC	CASSYSGGSGNEQFF
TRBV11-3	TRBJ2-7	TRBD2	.	TGTGCCAGCAGCTTACTCTCCAGCGGGAGGGCCCACGAGCAGTACTTC	CASSLLSSGRAHEQYF
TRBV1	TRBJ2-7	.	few	TGCGCCAGCAGCCAAGAGAGGGGGTTGGCCTACGAGCAGTACTTC	CASSQERGLAYEQYF
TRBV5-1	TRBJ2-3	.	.	TGCGCCAGCAGCTCCGGGACTGGAGGAACAGATACGCAGTATTTT	CASSSGTGGTDTQYF
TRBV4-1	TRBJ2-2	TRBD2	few	TGCGCCAGCAGCCAAGATCTAGGAAGCGGGAGGACCGGGGAGCTGTTTTTT	CASSQDLGSGRTGELFF
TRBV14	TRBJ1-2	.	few	TGTGCCAGCAGCTACAGGGCTAACTATGGCTACACCTTC	CASSYRANYGYTF
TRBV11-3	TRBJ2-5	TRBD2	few	TGTGCCAGCAGCTCCACCGGGACTAGTGCGACCCAGTACTTC	CASSSTGTSATQYF
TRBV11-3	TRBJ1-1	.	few	TGTGCCAGCAGCTTTTTGAGCAGATTGAACACTGAAGCTTTCTTT	CASSFLSRLNTEAFF
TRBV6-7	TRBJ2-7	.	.	TGTGCCAGCAGTTTCCCAGGGGTCCTACCCGCCTACGAGCAGTACTTC	CASSFPGVLPAYEQYF
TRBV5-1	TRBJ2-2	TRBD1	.	TGCGCCAGCAGCACCGGACAGGGGAACACCGGGGAGCTGTTTTTT	CASSTGQGNTGELFF
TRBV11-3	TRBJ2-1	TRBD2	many	TGTGCCAGCAGCGTAGGGACTAGCGGGACGGGAAATGAGCAGTTCTTC	CASSVGTSGTGNEQFF
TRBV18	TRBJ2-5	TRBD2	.	TGTGCCAGCTCACCTCCTAGCGGGAGTGGAAAGACCCAGTACTTC	CASSPPSGSGKTQYF
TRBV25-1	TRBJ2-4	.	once	TGTGCCAGCAGTGAGGGAGGAGGGAAAAACATTCAGTACTTC	CASSEGGGKNIQYF
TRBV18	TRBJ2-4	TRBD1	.	TGTGCCAGCTCACCAGGGACAGGGGTTGAGAACATTCAGTACTTC	CASSPGTGVENIQYF
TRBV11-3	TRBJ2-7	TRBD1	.	TGTGCCAGCAACCGAGGGACAGCAAACTACGAGCAGTACTTC	CASNRGTANYEQYF
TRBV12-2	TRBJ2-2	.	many	TGTGCCACCTGCACCCCCGGGGAAAGGCACACCGGGGAGCTGTTTTTT	CATCTPGERHTGELFF
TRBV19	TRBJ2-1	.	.	TGTGCCAGTAGTATGAGCGACGGCCCCTACAATGAGCAGTTCTTC	CASSMSDGPYNEQFF
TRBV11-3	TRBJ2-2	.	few	TGTGCCAGCAGCTTGTGGGGCCTAGGGTGGGCCGGGGAGCTGTTTTTT	CASSLWGLGWAGELFF
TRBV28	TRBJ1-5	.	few	TGTGCCAGCAGGACCCCTAAGGGTAGCAATCAGCCCCAGCATTTT	CASRTPKGSNQPQHF
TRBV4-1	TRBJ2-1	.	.	TGCGCCAGCAGCCCGGGGATGGGCGGGGGCGCTCTCTCCTACAATGAGCAGTTCTTC	CASSPGMGGGALSYNEQFF
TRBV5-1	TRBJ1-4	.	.	TGCGCCAGCAGCGGGGGACTTCTGTGGAACGAAAAACTGTTTTTT	CASSGGLLWNEKLFF
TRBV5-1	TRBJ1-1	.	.	TGCGCCAGCAGCTTGGTCGGGGCGGTGAACACTGAAGCTTTCTTT	CASSLVGAVNTEAFF
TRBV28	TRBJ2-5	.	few	TGTGCCAGCAGTTTTACACTAAACCAAGAGACCCAGTACTTC	CASSFTLNQETQYF
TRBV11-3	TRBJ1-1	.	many	TGTGCCAGCAGCACCACTGGGCGTTATCCGAACACTGAAGCTTTCTTT	CASSTTGRYPNTEAFF
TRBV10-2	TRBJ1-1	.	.	TGCGCCAGTCGGGCGGGGAACACTGAAGCTTTCTTT	CASRAGNTEAFF
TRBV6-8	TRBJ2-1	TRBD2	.	TGTGCCAGCAGTTACTCGTCACTAGCGGGGGGGCCGATTGAGCAGTTCTTC	CASSYSSLAGGPIEQFF
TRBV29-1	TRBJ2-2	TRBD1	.	TGCAGCGTTGATCCGGGACAGGCGTACTCGAACACCGGGGAGCTGTTTTTT	CSVDPGQAYSNTGELFF
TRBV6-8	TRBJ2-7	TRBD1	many	TGTGCCAGCAGGCCGGGACAGCTAGTTGCCGAGCAGTACTTC	CASRPGQLVAEQYF
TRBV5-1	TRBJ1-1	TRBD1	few	TGCGCCAGCAGCTTGGGCCCCGACAGGGGTCGCACTGAAGCTTTCTTT	CASSLGPDRGRTEAFF
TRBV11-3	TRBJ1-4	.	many	TGTGCCAGCAGCTCAACAGCAACTAATGAAAAACTGTTTTTT	CASSSTATNEKLFF
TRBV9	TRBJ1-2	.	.	TGTGCCAGCAGCGGAAGACTCGACGGCTACACCTTC	CASSGRLDGYTF
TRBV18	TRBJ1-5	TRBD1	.	TGTGCCAGCTCACCCCGTGACAGGGTAGGTCAGCCCCAGCATTTT	CASSPRDRVGQPQHF
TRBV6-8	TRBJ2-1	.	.	TGTGCCATCAGGACGGCCGAGGATGGTGAGCAGTTCTTC	CAIRTAEDGEQFF
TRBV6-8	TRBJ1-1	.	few	TGTGCCAGCAGGGATGCAGGAGGTGAAGCTTTCTTT	CASRDAGGEAFF
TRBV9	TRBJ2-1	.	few	TGTGCCAGCAGCGGGGGGCAGGATGAGCAGTTCTTC	CASSGGQDEQFF